This record concerns one T cell receptor (beta chain) sequence. Primed by a sample-barcoded 5' primer and a J-beta primer mix, a second PCR proceeded for roughly 6 to 12 cycles. TCRdb recomputed calls from the 5' RACE reads with MiXCR, one row per CDR3 protein. The repertoire holds roughly 570,000 distinct CDR3 sequences, with about 26% as singletons. The data are from a study of blood T cells in healthy people across ages. Each sample yielded at least 6.5 million isolated PBMCs. The specimen sequenced was blood. This TCR derives from a woman aged 70-85 years in good health.

The CDR3 DNA is TGTGCCAGCAGCGTAGCTCCGGGACTAGCGGGGGAGCAGTACTTC. This encodes CASSVAPGLAGEQYF. The V and J genes are TRBV9 and TRBJ2-7; 13 bases align to TRBD2. V lost 0 bases and J lost 7; bases outside the gene matches: 4. The germline CDR1 and CDR2 sequences are SGDLS and YYNGEE. This CDR3 has 15 amino acids.